The rows below give T cell receptor beta chains drawn from one sample of a study of blood T cell repertoires in COVID-19. Method: immunoSEQ multiplex PCR; TCRdb's copy keeps in-frame clones and lacks some. Of a few hundred thousand clones detected, approximately 83% appear once; the ten largest clones hold over 2.5%. Sequences were obtained from peripheral blood. These receptor sequences come from a young woman who had recovered from COVID-19. CDR3s include the opening cysteine and the closing phenylalanine or tryptophan. A D gene is named only where the DNA matches it firmly. Where a row states a size, it is once, few, many or the class of an expanded clone; other rows omit it.

j_call	v_call	clone_size	d_call	cdr3_aa	cdr3_nt
TRBJ1-5	TRBV19	-	TRBD1	CASSLPRTGVFYGNQPQHF	TGTGCCAGTAGTCTCCCCCGGACAGGGGTATTCTACGGCAATCAGCCCCAGCATTTT
TRBJ2-7	TRBV7-9	-	TRBD2	CASSPGGVSGYEQYF	TGTGCCAGCAGCCCTGGGGGGGTCTCTGGGTACGAGCAGTACTTC
TRBJ2-7	TRBV5-1	-	TRBD2	CASSLSGTTSYEQYF	TGCGCCAGCAGCTTATCCGGGACTACCTCCTACGAGCAGTACTTC
TRBJ1-6	TRBV18	few	TRBD1	CASSATGGDSPLHF	TGTGCCAGCTCAGCCACAGGGGGGGATTCACCCCTCCACTTT
TRBJ2-3	TRBV28	-	-	CASSLSPSASTDTQYF	TGTGCCAGCAGTTTAAGTCCTAGCGCCAGCACAGATACGCAGTATTTT
TRBJ1-5	TRBV9	-	-	CASSTGQSNQPQHF	TGTGCCAGCAGCACAGGACAGAGCAATCAGCCCCAGCATTTT
TRBJ2-2	TRBV9	-	TRBD2	CASSVGGRLAGELFF	TGTGCCAGCAGCGTAGGCGGGAGGCTTGCCGGGGAGCTGTTTTTT
TRBJ2-3	TRBV30	-	TRBD2	CAYSSGNTDTQYF	TGTGCCTACTCTAGCGGAAACACAGATACGCAGTATTTT
TRBJ2-2	TRBV5-1	few	-	CASSLGRVDTGELFF	TGCGCCAGCAGCTTGGGTCGGGTCGACACCGGGGAGCTGTTTTTT
TRBJ1-4	TRBV6-1	-	TRBD1	CASSDPGQSNEKLFF	TGTGCCAGCAGTGACCCGGGACAGTCTAATGAAAAACTGTTTTTT
TRBJ1-4	TRBV5-6	-	-	CASSLLWQGREKLFF	TGTGCCAGCAGCTTGTTGTGGCAGGGAAGAGAAAAACTGTTTTTT
TRBJ1-1	TRBV19	-	-	CASRLRIEAFF	TGTGCCAGTAGGTTGAGAATTGAAGCTTTCTTT
TRBJ2-5	TRBV10-3	-	-	CAISGLEETQYF	TGTGCCATCTCCGGACTCGAAGAGACCCAGTACTTC
TRBJ2-5	TRBV11-2	-	-	CASSLAYLRQETQYF	TGTGCCAGCAGCTTAGCGTATCTACGTCAAGAGACCCAGTACTTC
TRBJ2-7	TRBV10-3	once	-	CAIGSGDTYEQYF	TGTGCCATCGGTTCAGGGGATACGTACGAGCAGTACTTC
TRBJ2-7	TRBV19	once	-	CASSMNAGVFGEQYF	TGTGCCAGTAGTATGAACGCAGGGGTTTTCGGGGAGCAGTACTTC
TRBJ2-6	TRBV5-1	-	-	CASSFQGGSGANVLTF	TGCGCCAGCAGCTTCCAGGGTGGAAGTGGGGCCAACGTCCTGACTTTC
TRBJ1-2	TRBV18	-	TRBD1	CASSPGTVYYGYTF	TGTGCCAGCTCACCTGGGACAGTCTACTATGGCTACACCTTC
TRBJ2-3	TRBV7-6	-	TRBD1	CASSSLTGDRGSDTQYF	TGTGCCAGCAGCTCCTTAACTGGGGACAGGGGCTCAGATACGCAGTATTTT
TRBJ2-5	TRBV10-3	-	TRBD1	CAISERTGDLAKRTQYF	TGTGCCATCAGTGAACGGACAGGCGACCTGGCCAAGAGGACCCAGTACTTC
TRBJ1-2	TRBV9	-	-	CASSVLQGYGYTF	TGTGCCAGCAGCGTACTCCAGGGGTATGGCTACACCTTC
TRBJ2-5	TRBV29-1	-	-	CSVVRGSGETQYF	TGCAGCGTTGTGCGGGGCAGTGGAGAGACCCAGTACTTC
TRBJ2-5	TRBV19	-	-	CASSRQRQETQYF	TGTGCCAGTAGCCGGCAGCGTCAAGAGACCCAGTACTTC
TRBJ1-1	TRBV7-3	few	-	CASSGQPNTEAFF	TGTGCCAGCAGCGGACAACCGAACACTGAAGCTTTCTTT
TRBJ2-1	TRBV7-3	-	TRBD2	CASSSTGTSVEQFF	TGTGCCAGCAGCTCGACCGGGACTAGCGTTGAGCAGTTCTTC
TRBJ2-1	TRBV27	-	-	CASSSPRLSYNEQFF	TGTGCCAGCAGTAGCCCGAGACTCTCCTACAATGAGCAGTTCTTC
TRBJ2-1	TRBV7-3	-	-	CASSFGALFNNEQFF	TGTGCCAGCAGCTTTGGGGCCCTCTTTAACAATGAGCAGTTCTTC
TRBJ2-1	TRBV11-3	-	TRBD2	CASSPPRGGEQFF	TGTGCCAGCAGCCCCCCCCGGGGGGGTGAGCAGTTCTTC
TRBJ2-2	TRBV7-3	-	-	CASSARITGELFF	TGTGCCAGCAGCGCTAGGATCACCGGGGAGCTGTTTTTT
TRBJ2-4	TRBV19	once	TRBD1	CASSIGQGRAKNIQYF	TGTGCCAGTAGCATCGGACAGGGGAGGGCCAAAAACATTCAGTACTTC
TRBJ2-3	TRBV2	few	-	CASRGGTASTDTQYF	TGTGCCAGCAGAGGCGGGACAGCTAGCACAGATACGCAGTATTTT
TRBJ2-1	TRBV7-2	few	-	CASSITGNLNEQFF	TGTGCCAGCAGCATCACAGGGAATCTGAATGAGCAGTTCTTC
TRBJ2-3	TRBV2	-	-	CASRQITDTQYF	TGTGCCAGCCGACAGATCACAGATACGCAGTATTTT
TRBJ1-4	TRBV5-5	-	-	CASSTQAPREKLFF	TGTGCCAGCAGCACACAGGCCCCTCGGGAAAAACTGTTTTTT
TRBJ2-1	TRBV19	-	TRBD2	CASSLGTSGIVNEQFF	TGTGCCAGTAGTTTAGGGACTAGCGGGATTGTTAATGAGCAGTTCTTC
TRBJ1-2	TRBV27	-	-	CASSFPEGYRYGYTF	TGTGCCAGCAGTTTTCCCGAGGGATATCGATATGGCTACACCTTC
TRBJ2-1	TRBV11-1	-	TRBD2	CASSPSPGGPYNEQFF	TGTGCCAGCAGCCCCTCGCCGGGAGGGCCCTACAATGAGCAGTTCTTC
TRBJ2-7	TRBV11-2	once	-	CASSPRLSSSEQYF	TGTGCCAGCAGTCCCCGACTTTCGTCCTCCGAGCAGTACTTC
TRBJ2-1	TRBV18	-	-	CASSPMAPGAYNEQFF	TGTGCCAGCTCACCAATGGCCCCCGGAGCCTACAATGAGCAGTTCTTC
TRBJ1-3	TRBV28	once	-	CASFLGGGETYF	TGTGCCAGCTTCCTGGGAGGGGGGGAGACATATTTT
TRBJ2-1	TRBV4-2	-	TRBD2	CASSQPGLAAYNEQFF	TGTGCCAGCAGCCAACCGGGACTAGCGGCCTACAATGAGCAGTTCTTC
TRBJ2-3	TRBV6-4	few	TRBD2	CASSDGSSGSGTDTQYF	TGTGCCAGCAGTGACGGGTCTAGCGGGAGTGGGACAGATACGCAGTATTTT
TRBJ2-5	TRBV6-5	-	TRBD1	CASSLNRGETQYF	TGTGCCAGCAGCCTCAACAGGGGGGAGACCCAGTACTTC